Listed below are T cell receptor beta chains from one sample, sequenced in a study of technical replicates of blood from a few donors. Repertoires were generated with immunoSEQ multiplex PCR, while TCRdb's copy carries only in-frame clones and drops some. The data contain about 12,000 clones, 85% to 95% of them seen just once; the ten biggest clones take up more than 6%. Sequencing was carried out using PBMCs. The receptors come from a human donor in good health. Both conserved end residues are part of each CDR3. A D gene is named only where the DNA matches it firmly. Rows give clone size only sometimes, using once, few, many, or a class for an expanded clone.

V,J,D,size,CDR3
TRBV30,TRBJ1-2,.,once,CAWSVRGRGYTF
TRBV4-1,TRBJ2-6,TRBD1,once,CASSQGLGTGIGTPGANVLTF
TRBV4-2,TRBJ2-2,.,.,CASSQEGLTGELFF
TRBV6-1,TRBJ2-7,TRBD2,few,CASSEQLSTVGGFYEQYF
TRBV29-1,TRBJ1-1,.,.,CSVEPESRGTEAFF
TRBV5-1,TRBJ2-7,TRBD1,.,CASSLRTGVSEQYF
TRBV6-5,TRBJ2-3,TRBD1,.,CASRRTGTDTDTQYF
TRBV11-3,TRBJ2-7,.,.,CASSPNGQSYEQYF
TRBV11-2,TRBJ2-4,TRBD2,.,CASMLAGVDIQYF
TRBV28,TRBJ1-1,.,.,CASSPGHRLAFF
TRBV5-1,TRBJ2-7,TRBD1,.,CASSLFQGAPREQYF
TRBV19,TRBJ1-5,TRBD1,.,CASSLDRDNQPQHF
TRBV6-5,TRBJ1-5,TRBD1,few,CASSSHGTGGVQPQHF
TRBV5-1,TRBJ2-3,.,.,CASSLAPMGAGETQYF
TRBV18,TRBJ2-3,.,.,CASSPGSPLTDTQYF
TRBV5-4,TRBJ2-2,.,.,CASSSLLSRTGELFF
TRBV2,TRBJ2-1,TRBD2,few,CASLGLAGGNEQFF
TRBV18,TRBJ2-3,TRBD2,.,CASSPPDGRRADTQYF
TRBV28,TRBJ2-5,.,.,CASTPAGGRDTSGTQYF
TRBV7-9,TRBJ2-1,TRBD1,once,CASSGQGDNEQFF
TRBV10-3,TRBJ2-7,TRBD2,.,CAISEGGGGHEQYF
TRBV5-1,TRBJ2-1,TRBD2,.,CASSIQREGGEQFF
TRBV10-2,TRBJ1-1,.,.,CASSPDRFIMNTEAFF
TRBV7-3,TRBJ2-2,TRBD2,.,CASSFGGSGLVTGELFF
TRBV2,TRBJ1-5,.,.,CASSRPYSGNQPQHF
TRBV10-3,TRBJ2-3,.,.,CAISEPALLPGDTQYF
TRBV28,TRBJ1-2,.,.,CASSSQGPRSDTF
TRBV5-4,TRBJ1-1,TRBD1,.,CASSRRGQEGTEAFF
TRBV11-3,TRBJ2-1,.,.,CASSPEGWYNEQFF
TRBV19,TRBJ2-7,TRBD2,.,CASSIAGAYEQYF
TRBV7-2,TRBJ2-5,TRBD2,.,CASSRGAGGSETQYF
TRBV29-1,TRBJ2-3,TRBD2,.,CIISGRAGTDTQYF
TRBV27,TRBJ2-1,TRBD2,.,CASSPRLLAGADEQFF
TRBV15,TRBJ1-1,TRBD1,.,CATSGDRGYTEAFF
TRBV2,TRBJ2-5,TRBD2,.,CASSEGGALAVQETQYF
TRBV28,TRBJ2-5,TRBD2,.,CASSSPGKAGGLLGQETQYF
TRBV5-1,TRBJ1-1,.,.,CASSLSPGSVTEAFF
TRBV10-2,TRBJ2-1,.,.,CATQLSGASGNEQFF
TRBV5-1,TRBJ2-1,.,.,CASSALTLSNEQFF
TRBV7-3,TRBJ1-1,.,.,CASRETGQTEAFF
TRBV5-4,TRBJ2-1,.,.,CASSPGGVLLPPFF
TRBV18,TRBJ1-1,.,.,CASSPFREVNTEAFF